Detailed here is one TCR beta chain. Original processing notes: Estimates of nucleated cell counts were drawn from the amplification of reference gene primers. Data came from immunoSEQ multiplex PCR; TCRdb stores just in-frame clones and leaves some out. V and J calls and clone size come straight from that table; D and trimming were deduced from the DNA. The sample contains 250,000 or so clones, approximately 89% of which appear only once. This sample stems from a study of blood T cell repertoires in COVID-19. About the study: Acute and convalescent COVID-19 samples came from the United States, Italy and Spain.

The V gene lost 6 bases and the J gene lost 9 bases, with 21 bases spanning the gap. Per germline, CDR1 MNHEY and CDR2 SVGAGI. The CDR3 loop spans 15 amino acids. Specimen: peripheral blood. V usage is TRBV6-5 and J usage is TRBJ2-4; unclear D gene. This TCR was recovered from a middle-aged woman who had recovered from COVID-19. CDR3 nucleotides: TGTGCCAGCAGCCAATTCCGAGCCCAAGCTAGCATTCAGTACTTC. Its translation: CASSQFRAQASIQYF.